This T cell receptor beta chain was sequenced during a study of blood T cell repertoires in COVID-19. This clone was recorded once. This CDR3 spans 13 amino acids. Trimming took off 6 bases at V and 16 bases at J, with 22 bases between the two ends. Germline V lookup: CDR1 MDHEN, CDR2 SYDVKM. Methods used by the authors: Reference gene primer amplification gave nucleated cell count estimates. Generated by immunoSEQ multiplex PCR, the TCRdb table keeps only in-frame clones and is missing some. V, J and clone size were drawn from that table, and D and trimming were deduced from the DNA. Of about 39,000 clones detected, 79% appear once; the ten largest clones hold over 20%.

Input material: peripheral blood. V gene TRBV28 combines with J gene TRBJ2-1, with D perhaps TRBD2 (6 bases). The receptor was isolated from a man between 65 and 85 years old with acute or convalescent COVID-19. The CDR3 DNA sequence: TGTGCCAGCAGCCCCGCAGTGACGGGAGAGAAATTCTTC. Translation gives CASSPAVTGEKFF.